Listed below are T cell receptor beta chains from one sample, sequenced in a study of monozygotic twins with inflammatory bowel disease. With the 5' RACE reads reprocessed, TCRdb shows one record per CDR3 protein and no DNA. The sample holds roughly 170,000 distinct CDR3 sequences. Sequencing input: blood. These receptors originate from a human donor with ulcerative colitis or Crohn's disease, or a healthy co-twin of an affected twin (not recorded which). The CDR3 runs from the conserved cysteine through the conserved F or W. Fields, in order: J gene, V gene, CDR3 protein.

>TRBJ1-3|TRBV20-1
CSAREAGISGNTIYF
>TRBJ2-2|TRBV6-2/TRBV6-3
CASSYWASGTGELFF
>TRBJ2-1|TRBV20-1
CSALIGTREQFF
>TRBJ2-1|TRBV28
CASNNWAEGLGGEQFF
>TRBJ2-7|TRBV25-1
CASGRGGTYEQYF
>TRBJ1-1|TRBV29-1
CSVEQGAGTEAFF
>TRBJ1-6|TRBV27
CASSFGTGKGNSPLHF
>TRBJ2-5|TRBV2
CASSGGIGETQYF
>TRBJ2-7|TRBV20-1
CSARLLAGGEQYF
>TRBJ2-7|TRBV10-3
CAISIGQGSSYEQYF
>TRBJ2-5|TRBV7-2
CASSLLGVAGGQATQYF
>TRBJ2-5|TRBV5-1
CASSLEQGRGETQYF
>TRBJ2-1|TRBV5-6
CASSLGLGAGRRHNEQFF
>TRBJ2-3|TRBV7-9
CASSLLTGDTQYF
>TRBJ1-2|TRBV10-3
CAISERGAAYGYTF
>TRBJ1-1|TRBV5-1
CASSLAVNTEAFF
>TRBJ2-2|TRBV28
CASSFGLARLTGELFF
>TRBJ1-6|TRBV7-9
CASSLTGGYNSPLHF
>TRBJ1-1|TRBV5-1
CASSWEDSTIEAFF
>TRBJ1-2|TRBV5-1
CASSLGGGEWGYTF
>TRBJ2-7|TRBV12-3/TRBV12-4
CASSLAGDTYEQYF
>TRBJ2-7|TRBV5-1
CASSTGTGNPYEQYF
>TRBJ2-3|TRBV18
CASSPPPGMKDTQYF
>TRBJ2-7|TRBV5-1
CASSLVSGGSYEQYF
>TRBJ1-1|TRBV28
CASSSGETEAFF
>TRBJ1-3|TRBV9
CASSAGISGNTIYF
>TRBJ1-5|TRBV18
CASSPVGQGDNQPQHF
>TRBJ1-1|TRBV7-2
CASSLRGIITEAFF
>TRBJ1-1|TRBV6-5
CASSYARGAGTEAFF
>TRBJ2-2|TRBV12-3/TRBV12-4
CATTAFGGSDTGELFF
>TRBJ2-2|TRBV24-1
CATSEASGPNTGELFF
>TRBJ2-2|TRBV28
CAIRGTPNDGELFF
>TRBJ1-1|TRBV7-9
CASSLEDRRAFF
>TRBJ2-6|TRBV29-1
CSVAQAGANVLTF
>TRBJ2-5|TRBV29-1
CSVDGGRRETQYF
>TRBJ2-3|TRBV29-1
CSQSYGGGSTDTQYF
>TRBJ1-1|TRBV6-5
CASSYSSEGYTEAFF
>TRBJ1-1|TRBV3-1
CASSQVSATEAFF
>TRBJ2-7|TRBV29-1
CSVEGARGEQYF
>TRBJ2-1|TRBV6-1
CASRTSGGSSYNEQFF
>TRBJ2-3|TRBV18
CASSPWDRLAGENSTDTQYF
>TRBJ1-2|TRBV3-1
CASSPPTGEGGYTF
>TRBJ1-2|TRBV5-5
CASSFTGQTNYGYTF
>TRBJ2-5|TRBV30
CAWSVLPQETQYF
>TRBJ2-7|TRBV28
CASSPPPTYEQYF
>TRBJ1-5|TRBV7-8
CASSLVAVWAGNQPQHF